This T cell receptor beta chain was found in a study of PD-1 blockade in classical Hodgkin lymphoma. CDR3 size: 15 residues. Germline CDR1 and CDR2: KGHSH and LQKENI. The V end was cut by 2 bases, the J end by 1 base, with 11 bases between. Measured with immunoSEQ multiplex PCR; TCRdb has only the in-frame clones, and not every one. The sample carries approximately 26,000 clones, roughly 79% recorded once. Exposure to brentuximab vedotin varied, and each patient had relapsed following autologous stem cell transplantation. Source: peripheral blood mononuclear cells (PBMCs), taken before the second cycle of nivolumab. The rearrangement uses TRBV18 and TRBJ1-1; D gene unclear. The receptor was isolated from a human donor with classical Hodgkin lymphoma. CDR3 sequence: CASSPSAPPNTEAFF. The DNA of the CDR3 is TGTGCCAGCTCACCATCCGCCCCCCCGAACACTGAAGCTTTCTTT.